This entry features one T cell receptor (beta chain) sequence. Individuals who donated were healthy Caucasians from Russia aged about 6 to 100. This CDR3 has 13 amino acids. CDR1 and CDR2 (germline): SNHLY, FYNNEI. The entry originates in a study of blood T cells in healthy people across ages. Study information: Capturing about one barcoded beta molecule per two T cells was achieved by template switching.

Next came a second PCR, run for about 6 to 11 cycles, which used a sample-barcoded 5' primer along with a J-beta primer mix. MiXCR, applied by TCRdb to the 5' RACE reads, yields one record per CDR3 protein. Of 870,000 or so distinct CDR3 sequences listed, about 28% are singletons. The rearrangement links TRBV2 to TRBJ2-4; TRBD1 agrees at 7 bases. The J call may be mistaken, given a closer DNA end match to TRBJ2-7. This TCR came from a woman aged 80 or over in good health. Sequenced material: blood. CDR3 residues: CASSKTGIYEQYF. CDR3 coding DNA: TGTGCCAGCAGCAAGACAGGGATCTACGAGCAGTACTTC.